This T cell receptor beta chain appears in the sequencing data of a study of PD-1 blockade in classical Hodgkin lymphoma. The CDR3 contains 14 residues. CDR1 is SGHTA and CDR2 is FQGNSA in the germline V gene. V gave up 1 base and J gave up 3 bases, with 9 bases separating them. Sample time point: cycle 4 day 1 (C4D1), after less than 7 weeks of nivolumab. Each patient's relapse followed autologous stem cell transplantation, and brentuximab vedotin exposure varied. By sample fraction, this clone is medium-sized. TCRdb keeps only in-frame clones here, not all; method: immunoSEQ multiplex PCR. The sample includes around 35,000 clones, about 72% of them seen just once.

The receptor was derived from a human donor with classical Hodgkin lymphoma. The V gene is TRBV7-2, the J gene TRBJ1-2; D is undetermined. Material: peripheral blood mononuclear cells (PBMCs), obtained before the fourth cycle of nivolumab. The CDR3: CASSLGGMDYGYTF. The CDR3 DNA is TGTGCCAGCAGCTTAGGGGGAATGGACTATGGCTACACCTTC.